The source of this T cell receptor beta chain is a study of blood T cell repertoires in COVID-19 (TCRdb year 2020). Broadly, across the study: Samples from collaborators originated in the United States, Italy and Spain and spanned both the acute and convalescent phases of COVID-19. The material from the prospective study consisted of cDNA or gDNA derived from T cells, B-cell-depleted T cells, or PBMCs. Deeply sampled blood TCRbeta repertoires from subjects exposed to, actively infected with, or recovered from COVID-19 were included in the dataset. The repertoires were released in a freely available public database meant as a resource for research on the immune response to SARS-CoV-2. The samples were drawn from two sources: the first 160 participants of the ongoing ImmuneRACE study, and 1,200 or so subjects contributed by 6 global collaborators. A de-identified subject ID, COVID-19 status, age in years and sex were almost always included in the sample metadata. HLA class I and class II types, where available, came from metadata supplied by the sample provider rather than from assay-based typing.

TCRbeta CDR3 regions were amplified from genomic DNA by means of the immunoSEQ Assay, a bias-controlled multiplex PCR. The original pipeline was this. Nucleated cell counts per sample were estimated from amplification of reference gene primers within the assay. To quantify the absolute abundance of each unique TCRbeta CDR3 rearrangement, sequence reads were collapsed and filtered. Productive Simpson clonality was computed per sample as the square root of Simpson's diversity index over productive rearrangements. Held by TCRdb, this immuneACCESS table contains in-frame sequences only and omits some clones. Under half of the omission traces to an unresolved V gene where checked; the cause of the rest is unknown. Clonal size and the V and J genes are those of that table, whereas D and trimming came from the DNA. The sample contains roughly 480,000 clones, 89% of them found a single time. Approximately 0.9% of the sample goes to the ten largest clones.

One collaborating source in Seattle enrolled patients during active infection and followed them longitudinally through the course of disease. Whole blood was collected in K2EDTA tubes by collaborating institutions according to the institutions' own protocols. For TCRbeta analysis, collaborators shipped samples in one of three forms: frozen whole blood, isolated PBMCs, or DNA extracted from either of those sample types. Beyond this particular receptor, the publication reports: The quantity of clinical and demographic metadata differed by source and by participant and was supplied without curation.

On this clone: No cognate antigen has been identified for it. Per-base qualities were not stored, and no clone one base away is much larger.

V is pruned by 0 bases and J by 5 bases, leaving 7 bases of the junction without a gene match. Via the germline V gene, CDR1 is SGHTA and CDR2 FQGTGA. The CDR3, from cysteine to phenylalanine, totals 16 residues. Only CDR3 DNA remains: 48 bases, in frame from the first base. The sequencing sample was made of peripheral blood. The receptor's source is a man aged 18 to 30 with COVID-19, enrolled during active disease. This chain is built from TRBV7-3 and TRBJ2-1, with 7 central nucleotides matching TRBD2. The nucleotides are TGTGCCAGCAGCTTAACGTTCGGACTAGGGCACAATGAGCAGTTCTTC. It translates to CASSLTFGLGHNEQFF. Joined to the reference TRBV7-3 and TRBJ2-1 proteins, this CDR3 gives the full variable domain: GAGVSQTPSNKVTEKGKYVELRCDPISGHTALYWYRQSLGQGPEFLIYFQGTGAADDSGLPNDRFFAVRPEGSVSTLKIQRTERGDSAVYLCASSLTFGLGHNEQFFGPGTRLTVL.